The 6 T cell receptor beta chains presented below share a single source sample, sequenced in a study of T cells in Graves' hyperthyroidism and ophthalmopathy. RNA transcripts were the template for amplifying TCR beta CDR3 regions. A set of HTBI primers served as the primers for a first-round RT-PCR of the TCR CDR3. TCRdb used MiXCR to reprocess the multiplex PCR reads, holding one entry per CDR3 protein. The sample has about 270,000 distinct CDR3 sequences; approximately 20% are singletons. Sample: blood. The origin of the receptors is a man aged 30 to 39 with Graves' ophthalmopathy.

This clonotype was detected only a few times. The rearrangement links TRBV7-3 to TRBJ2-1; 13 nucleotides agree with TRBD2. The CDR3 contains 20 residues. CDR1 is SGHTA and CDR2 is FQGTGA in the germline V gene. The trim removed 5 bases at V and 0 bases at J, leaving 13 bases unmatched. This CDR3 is CASSLTTGTSGTSSYNEQFF. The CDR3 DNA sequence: TGTGCCAGCAGCCTCACCACCGGGACTAGCGGGACTAGCTCCTACAATGAGCAGTTCTTC. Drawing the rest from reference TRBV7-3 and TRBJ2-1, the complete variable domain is GAGVSQTPSNKVTEKGKYVELRCDPISGHTALYWYRQSLGQGPEFLIYFQGTGAADDSGLPNDRFFAVRPEGSVSTLKIQRTERGDSAVYLCASSLTTGTSGTSSYNEQFFGPGTRLTVL.

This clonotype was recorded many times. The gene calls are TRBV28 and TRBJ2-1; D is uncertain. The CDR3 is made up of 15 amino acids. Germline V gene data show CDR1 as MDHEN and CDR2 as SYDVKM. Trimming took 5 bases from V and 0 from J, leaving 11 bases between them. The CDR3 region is CASSLSASSYNEQFF. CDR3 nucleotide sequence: TGTGCCAGCAGTCTGAGCGCTAGCTCCTACAATGAGCAGTTCTTC.

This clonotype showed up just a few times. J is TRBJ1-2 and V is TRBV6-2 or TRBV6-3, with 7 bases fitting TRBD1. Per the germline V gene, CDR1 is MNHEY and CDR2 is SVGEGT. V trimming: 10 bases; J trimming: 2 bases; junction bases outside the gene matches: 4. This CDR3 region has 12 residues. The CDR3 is CATSGQNYGYTF. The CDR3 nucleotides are TGTGCCACCTCGGGACAGAACTATGGCTACACCTTC.

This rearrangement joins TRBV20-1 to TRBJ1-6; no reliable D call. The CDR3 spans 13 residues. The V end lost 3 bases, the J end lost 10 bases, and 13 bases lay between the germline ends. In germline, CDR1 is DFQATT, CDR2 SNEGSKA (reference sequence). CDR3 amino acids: CSASVGPTSPLHF. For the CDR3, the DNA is TGCAGTGCTAGTGTCGGTCCCACATCACCCCTCCACTTT.

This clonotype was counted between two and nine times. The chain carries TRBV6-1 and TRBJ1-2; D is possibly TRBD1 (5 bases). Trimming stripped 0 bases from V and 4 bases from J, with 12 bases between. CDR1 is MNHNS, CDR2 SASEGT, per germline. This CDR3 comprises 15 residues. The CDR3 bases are TGTGCCAGCAGTGAAGCGAACGCGGGGCTCTATGGCTACACCTTC. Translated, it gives CASSEANAGLYGYTF.

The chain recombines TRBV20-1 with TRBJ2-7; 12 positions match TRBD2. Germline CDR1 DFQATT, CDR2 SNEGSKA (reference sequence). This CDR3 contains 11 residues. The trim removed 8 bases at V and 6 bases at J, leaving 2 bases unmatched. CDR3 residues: CSLAGGTEQYF. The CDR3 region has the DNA TGCAGTCTAGCGGGAGGGACCGAGCAGTACTTC.